This TCR beta chain was identified in a study of Graves' ophthalmopathy and Graves' hyperthyroidism. Background on the study: No ophthalmopathy within 18 months of follow-up signified stable hyperthyroidism. The study, taken as a whole, reports: The model's prediction of ophthalmopathy progression had roughly 71% sensitivity and approximately 72% specificity. The authors also found most expanded thyroid clonotypes above 0.001 frequency in blood.

CDR3 length: 17 amino acids. Trimming stripped 0 bases from V and 0 bases from J, with 12 bases between. From germline, CDR1 is SNHLY and CDR2 FYNNEI. Ten or more counts support this clonotype. As yet, its antigen is unknown. Amplification targeted the TCR beta CDR3 regions, with RNA transcripts as the source material. Second-round multiplex PCR followed a first-round RT-PCR using HTBI primers. Using its own MiXCR run on the multiplex PCR reads, TCRdb lists one record per CDR3 protein. The profile covers around 1,200,000 distinct CDR3 sequences, with roughly 35% appearing a single time and 11% taken by the ten largest.

What was sequenced was peripheral blood or thyroid tissue (not recorded which). This receptor was taken from an adult man with Graves' hyperthyroidism. This rearrangement joins TRBV2 to TRBJ1-5; D is unclear. The CDR3 sequence is CASSEARTVYSNQPQHF. Here the CDR3 DNA reads TGTGCCAGCAGTGAAGCTAGAACAGTTTATAGCAATCAGCCCCAGCATTTT.